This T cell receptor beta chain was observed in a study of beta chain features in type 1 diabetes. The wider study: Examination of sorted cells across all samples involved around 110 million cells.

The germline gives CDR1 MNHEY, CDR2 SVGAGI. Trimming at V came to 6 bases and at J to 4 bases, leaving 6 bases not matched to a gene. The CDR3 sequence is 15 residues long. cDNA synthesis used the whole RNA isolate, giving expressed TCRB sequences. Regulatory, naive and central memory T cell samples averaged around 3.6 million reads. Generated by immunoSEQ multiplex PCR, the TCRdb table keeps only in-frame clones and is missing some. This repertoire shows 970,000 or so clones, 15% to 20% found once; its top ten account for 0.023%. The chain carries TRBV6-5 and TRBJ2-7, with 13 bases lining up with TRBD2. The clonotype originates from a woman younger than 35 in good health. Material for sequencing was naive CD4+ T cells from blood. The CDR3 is CASRPRTSGSYEQYF. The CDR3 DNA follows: TGTGCCAGCAGGCCACGGACTAGCGGGAGTTACGAGCAGTACTTC.